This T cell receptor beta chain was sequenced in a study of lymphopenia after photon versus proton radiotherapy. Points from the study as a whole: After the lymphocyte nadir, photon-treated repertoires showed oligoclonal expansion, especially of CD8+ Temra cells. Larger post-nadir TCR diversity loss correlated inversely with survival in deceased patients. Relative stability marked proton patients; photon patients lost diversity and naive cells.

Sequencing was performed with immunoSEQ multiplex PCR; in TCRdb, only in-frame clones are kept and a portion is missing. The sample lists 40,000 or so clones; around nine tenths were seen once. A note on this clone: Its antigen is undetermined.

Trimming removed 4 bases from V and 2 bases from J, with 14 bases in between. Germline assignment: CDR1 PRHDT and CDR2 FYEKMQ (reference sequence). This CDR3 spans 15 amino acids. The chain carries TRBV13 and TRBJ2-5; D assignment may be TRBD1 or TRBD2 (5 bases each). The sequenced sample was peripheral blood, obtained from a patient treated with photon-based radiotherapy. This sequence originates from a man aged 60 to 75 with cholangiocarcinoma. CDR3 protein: CASSSARDPQETQYF. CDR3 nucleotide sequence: TGTGCCAGCAGCTCGGCACGGGACCCACAAGAGACCCAGTACTTC.